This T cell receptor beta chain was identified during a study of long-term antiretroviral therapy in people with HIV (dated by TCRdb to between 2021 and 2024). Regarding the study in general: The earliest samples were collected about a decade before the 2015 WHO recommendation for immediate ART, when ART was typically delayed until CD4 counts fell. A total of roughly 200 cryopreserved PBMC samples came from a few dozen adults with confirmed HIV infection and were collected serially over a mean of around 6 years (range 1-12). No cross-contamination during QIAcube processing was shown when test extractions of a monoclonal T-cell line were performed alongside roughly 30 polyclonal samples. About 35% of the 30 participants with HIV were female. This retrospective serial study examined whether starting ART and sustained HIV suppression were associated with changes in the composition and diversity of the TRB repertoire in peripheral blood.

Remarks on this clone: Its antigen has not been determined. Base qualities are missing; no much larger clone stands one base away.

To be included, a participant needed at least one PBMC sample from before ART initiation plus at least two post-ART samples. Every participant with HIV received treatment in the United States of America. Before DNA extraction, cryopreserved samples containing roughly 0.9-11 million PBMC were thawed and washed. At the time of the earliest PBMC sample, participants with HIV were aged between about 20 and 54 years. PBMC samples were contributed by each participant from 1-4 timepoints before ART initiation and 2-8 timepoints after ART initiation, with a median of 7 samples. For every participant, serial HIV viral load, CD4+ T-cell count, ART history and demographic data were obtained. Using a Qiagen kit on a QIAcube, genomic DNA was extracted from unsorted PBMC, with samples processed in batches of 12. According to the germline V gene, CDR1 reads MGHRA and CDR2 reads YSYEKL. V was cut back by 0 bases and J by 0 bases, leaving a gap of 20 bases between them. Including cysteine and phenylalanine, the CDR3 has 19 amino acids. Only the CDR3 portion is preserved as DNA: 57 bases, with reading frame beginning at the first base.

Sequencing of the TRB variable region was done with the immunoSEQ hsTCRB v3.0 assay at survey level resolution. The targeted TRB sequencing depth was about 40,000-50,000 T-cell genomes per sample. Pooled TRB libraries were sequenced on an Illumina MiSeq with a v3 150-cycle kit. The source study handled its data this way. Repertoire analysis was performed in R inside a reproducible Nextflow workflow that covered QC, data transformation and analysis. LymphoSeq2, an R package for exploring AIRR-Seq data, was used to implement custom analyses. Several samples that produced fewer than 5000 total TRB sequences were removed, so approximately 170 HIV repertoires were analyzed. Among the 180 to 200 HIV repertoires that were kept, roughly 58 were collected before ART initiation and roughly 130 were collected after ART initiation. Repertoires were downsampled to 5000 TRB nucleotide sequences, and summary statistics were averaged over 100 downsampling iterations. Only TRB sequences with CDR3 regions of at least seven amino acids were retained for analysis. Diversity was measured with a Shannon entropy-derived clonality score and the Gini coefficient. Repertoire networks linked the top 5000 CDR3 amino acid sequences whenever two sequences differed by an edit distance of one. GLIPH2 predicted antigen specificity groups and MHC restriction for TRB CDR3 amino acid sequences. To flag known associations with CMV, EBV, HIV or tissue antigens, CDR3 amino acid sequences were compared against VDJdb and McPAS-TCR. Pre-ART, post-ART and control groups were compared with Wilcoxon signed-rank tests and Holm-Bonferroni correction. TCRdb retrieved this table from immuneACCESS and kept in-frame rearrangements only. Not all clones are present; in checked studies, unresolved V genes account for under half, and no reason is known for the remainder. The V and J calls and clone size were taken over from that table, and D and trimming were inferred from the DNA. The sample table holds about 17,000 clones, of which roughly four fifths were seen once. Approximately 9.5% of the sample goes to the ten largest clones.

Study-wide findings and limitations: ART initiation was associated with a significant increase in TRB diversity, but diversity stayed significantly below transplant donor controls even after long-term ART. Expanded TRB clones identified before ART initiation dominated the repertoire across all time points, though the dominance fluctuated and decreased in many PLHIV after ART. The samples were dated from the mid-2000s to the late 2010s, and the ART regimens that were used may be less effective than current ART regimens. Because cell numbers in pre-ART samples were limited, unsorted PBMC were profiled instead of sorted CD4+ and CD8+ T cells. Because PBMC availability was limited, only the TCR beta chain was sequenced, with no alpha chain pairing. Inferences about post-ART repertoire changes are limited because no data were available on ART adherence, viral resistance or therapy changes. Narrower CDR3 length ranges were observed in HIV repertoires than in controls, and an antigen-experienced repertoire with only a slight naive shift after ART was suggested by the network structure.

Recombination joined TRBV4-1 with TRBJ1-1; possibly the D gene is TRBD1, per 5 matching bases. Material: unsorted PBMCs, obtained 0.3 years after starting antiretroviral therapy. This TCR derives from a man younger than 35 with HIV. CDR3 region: CASSQEVSGGVGLNTEAFF. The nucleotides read TGCGCCAGCAGCCAAGAAGTAAGTGGAGGGGTGGGATTGAACACTGAAGCTTTCTTT.